A selection of T cell receptor beta chains follows, all from one sample in a study of cytomegalovirus exposure and HLA in healthy donors. Generated by immunoSEQ multiplex PCR, the TCRdb table keeps only in-frame clones and is missing some. The data show around 100,000 clones, 55% to 80% seen once. Material: PBMCs. These receptors originate from a human donor in good health. Both conserved end residues are part of each CDR3. Each record gives: CDR3 DNA, CDR3 protein, CDR3 length, V gene, clone size, J gene, D gene. The D gene is left open where the match is weak. The size entry is marked missing in some rows and otherwise reads once, few, many or a size class.

TGTGCCAGCTCACCAGGCGGCTACGAGCAGTACTTC CASSPGGYEQYF 12 TRBV18 - TRBJ2-7 -
TGTGCCAGCAGTCTGCGAACTCTAAAGGACAGGGGGCGAGGCTACACCTTC CASSLRTLKDRGRGYTF 17 TRBV28 - TRBJ1-2 TRBD1
TGTGCCAGCAGCTTAGGGACTAGCGGACAAGAGACCCAGTACTTC CASSLGTSGQETQYF 15 TRBV7-2 - TRBJ2-5 TRBD2
TGTGCCATCAGCCCCCTGACAGGCAACACCGGGGAGCTGTTTTTT CAISPLTGNTGELFF 15 TRBV10-3 - TRBJ2-2 -
TGTGCCAGCAGCTTAGCACTAGCGGGAGTTTCCGGGGAGCTGTTTTTT CASSLALAGVSGELFF 16 TRBV7-8 - TRBJ2-2 TRBD2
TGTGCCTGGTCAAGCGGGACAGGGATCACAGATACGCAGTATTTT CAWSSGTGITDTQYF 15 TRBV30 - TRBJ2-3 TRBD1
TGTGCCAGCAGCTCTCAAACCGGGACAGCCTCCTACGAGCAGTACTTC CASSSQTGTASYEQYF 16 TRBV7-6 once TRBJ2-7 TRBD1
TGTGCCAGCTACGGGAGTACCGCAGATACGCAGTATTTT CASYGSTADTQYF 13 TRBV27 few TRBJ2-3 -
TGTGCCACCAGCATCCAGACAGGGAAACTATACGAGCAGTACTTC CATSIQTGKLYEQYF 15 TRBV15 - TRBJ2-7 TRBD1
TGTGCCAGCAGTCCGGGGACTAGCGGATACTACGAGCAGTACTTC CASSPGTSGYYEQYF 15 TRBV6-5 - TRBJ2-7 TRBD2